The TCR beta chain under discussion was sequenced for a study of immune evolution from preneoplasia to lung adenocarcinoma (TCRdb year 2021). Regarding the study in general: The study profiled immune contexture across lung adenocarcinoma precursors and invasive adenocarcinoma using immune gene expression, TCR sequencing and multiplex immunofluorescence. Resected precursor lesions (AAH, AIS, MIA) and invasive adenocarcinomas were compared with paired morphologically normal lung tissue. The sample size was set by how many specimens were available, not by a prior power calculation. Whole exome sequencing and methylation data from the same cohort of nodules were integrated with the immune data. The overall cohort was made up of 45 to 60 patients with pulmonary nodules who had surgical resection. The TCR sequencing data were obtained from 45 to 55 patients. According to the study, around 99 samples were used for TCR sequencing. Class I HLA alleles were inferred from exome data with POLYSOLVER, and allele-specific HLA loss was detected with LOHHLA. Study-wide findings and limitations: Normal lung had the highest top T cell clone frequencies, which appeared to decline progressively from AAH through AIS, MIA and invasive adenocarcinoma. All patients were from Japan and China, so applicability to Western populations was uncertain. Clonality was highest in normal lung, while later-stage lesions appeared to show lower clonality but higher T cell density and diversity. Findings were based on association rather than direct causation; larger cohorts with long-term follow-up and longitudinal biopsies were deemed needed.

A note on this clone: Its antigen remains undetermined. Base qualities are not at hand, and no much larger clone is one base apart.

The patients had resection in Japan or China between the mid-2010s and the late 2010s. The histologic diagnosis of each case was independently confirmed on H&E slides by two lung cancer pathologists. The AllPrep DNA/RNA FFPE Kit was used to isolate DNA from FFPE tissue. TCR beta CDR3 regions were sequenced from DNA using the immunoSEQ hsTCRbeta Kit. The paper's data handling went like this. TCR sequencing data were analysed with the ImmunoSEQ Analyzer. T cell clonality was defined as 1 minus Pielou's evenness, calculated on productive rearrangements. T cell diversity was measured with the inverse Simpson index on productive templates. T cell density was defined as TCR beta template counts normalized to usable DNA, with usable DNA estimated by amplifying and sequencing housekeeping genes. Two-sided Kruskal-Wallis tests were used to compare TCR metrics across histologic stages. In TCRdb, the immuneACCESS table is reduced to in-frame sequences with V and J assigned. These tables do not hold every clone; where another copy was compared, an unresolved V gene accounts for under half, and the others remain unexplained. V and J calls plus clone size are reproduced from that table; the DNA served to infer D and trimming. The sample table contains 3,000 or so clones; only one count was recorded for 65% to 90% of them. Approximately 8% of the sample goes to the ten largest clones.

The CDR3 runs 15 amino acids, cysteine and phenylalanine included. Only the CDR3 region is kept as DNA, spanning 45 bases read in frame from base 1. The V end loses 0 bases and the J end loses 6 bases, and a stretch of 15 bases separates them. Per the germline V gene, SGHRS is the CDR1 and YFSETQ is the CDR2. This receptor was taken from a person aged 60 to 80 with lung adenocarcinoma. Specimen: FFPE adjacent normal lung tissue. The chain is assembled from TRBV5-1 and TRBJ1-2, with the D gene not confidently named. CDR3 reads: CASSLGSTREHGYTF. The base sequence is TGCGCCAGCAGCTTGGGGTCTACCCGGGAGCATGGCTACACCTTC.